Sequencing of this T cell receptor (beta chain) was carried out in a study of CD4+ T cells in melanoma. In the case of this clone: Antigen specificity is unknown.

General study points: Diverse differentiation states were reported for melanoma neoantigen-specific CD4+ T cells. CD8+ T cell, macrophage and B cell function reportedly correlated with neoantigen-specific CD4+ T cells.

The protocol was immunoSEQ multiplex PCR, while the TCRdb copy is restricted to in-frame clones and leaves out a portion. The repertoire holds about 20,000 clones, with 78% as singletons. The CDR3 spans 15 residues. V shed 6 bases and J 7 bases; nucleotides not matched to a gene: 15. Looked up from germline, CDR1 is SQVTM and CDR2 is ANQGSEA. The V call is TRBV29-1, the J call TRBJ2-7; TRBD1 matches 10 bases. The TCR was taken from a human donor with melanoma. CDR3 in amino acids: CSVGPGQGIPREQYF. The CDR3 nucleotides read TGCAGCGTGGGACCGGGACAGGGGATCCCTCGGGAGCAGTACTTC.